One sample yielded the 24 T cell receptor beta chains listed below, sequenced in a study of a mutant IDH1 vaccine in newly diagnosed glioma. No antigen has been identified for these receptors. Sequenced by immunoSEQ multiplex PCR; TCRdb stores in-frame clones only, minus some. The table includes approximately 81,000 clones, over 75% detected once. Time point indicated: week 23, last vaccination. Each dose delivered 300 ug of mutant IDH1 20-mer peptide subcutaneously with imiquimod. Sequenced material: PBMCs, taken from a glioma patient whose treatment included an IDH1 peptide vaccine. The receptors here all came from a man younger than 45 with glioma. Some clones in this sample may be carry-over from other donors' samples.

In nucleotides, the CDR3 is TGCGCCAGCAGCCAAACCGGGACTTCAACTAGCACAGATACGCAGTATTTT. This gives the protein CASSQTGTSTSTDTQYF. The chain recombines TRBV4-1 with TRBJ2-3; D perhaps matches TRBD2 (6 bases). The V and J ends lost 2 bases and 0 bases respectively, with 15 bases between them. The CDR3 is 17 residues long. The V gene's germline CDR1 is MGHRA and CDR2 YSYEKL.

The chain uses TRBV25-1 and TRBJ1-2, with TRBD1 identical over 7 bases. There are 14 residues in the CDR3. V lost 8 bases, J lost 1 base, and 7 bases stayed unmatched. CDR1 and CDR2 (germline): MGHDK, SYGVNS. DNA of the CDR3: TGTGCCAGCTCACCAGGGGGTGGTAACTATGGCTACACCTTC. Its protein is CASSPGGGNYGYTF.

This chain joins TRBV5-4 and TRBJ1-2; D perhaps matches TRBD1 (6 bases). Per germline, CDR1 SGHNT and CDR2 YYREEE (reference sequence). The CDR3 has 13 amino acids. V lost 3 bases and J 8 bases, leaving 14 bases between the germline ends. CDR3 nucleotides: TGTGCCAGCAGCTCCGGGGGCCAGGGAGGCTACACCTTC. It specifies CASSSGGQGGYTF.

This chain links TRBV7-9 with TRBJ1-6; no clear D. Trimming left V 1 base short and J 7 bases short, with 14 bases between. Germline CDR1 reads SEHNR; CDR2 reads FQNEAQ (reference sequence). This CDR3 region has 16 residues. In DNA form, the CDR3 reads TGTGCCAGCAGCTTAGAACAGCCAACTGGAAATTCACCCCTCCACTTT. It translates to CASSLEQPTGNSPLHF.

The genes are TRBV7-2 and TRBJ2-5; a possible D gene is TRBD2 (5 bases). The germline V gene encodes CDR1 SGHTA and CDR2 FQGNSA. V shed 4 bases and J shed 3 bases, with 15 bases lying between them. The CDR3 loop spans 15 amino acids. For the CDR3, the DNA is TGTGCCAGCAGCTCACGCCCAGCGGACGAAGAGACCCAGTACTTC. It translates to CASSSRPADEETQYF.

The CDR3 DNA sequence: TGTGCCAGCAGTCCCCGAGGGCTTGCCTACGAGCAGTACTTC. Translation: CASSPRGLAYEQYF. V gene TRBV27 combines with J gene TRBJ2-7; tentative D call: TRBD2 (5 bases). V lost 5 bases and J 2 bases, leaving 13 bases between the germline ends. The CDR3 runs to 14 residues. The germline V gene has CDR1 MNHEY and CDR2 SMNVEV (reference sequence).

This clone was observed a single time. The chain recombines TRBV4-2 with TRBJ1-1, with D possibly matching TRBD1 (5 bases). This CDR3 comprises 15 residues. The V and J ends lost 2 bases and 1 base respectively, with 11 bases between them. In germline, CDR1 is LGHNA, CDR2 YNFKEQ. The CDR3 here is CASSQPGRGNTEAFF. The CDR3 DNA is TGTGCCAGCAGCCAACCGGGACGGGGGAACACTGAAGCTTTCTTT.

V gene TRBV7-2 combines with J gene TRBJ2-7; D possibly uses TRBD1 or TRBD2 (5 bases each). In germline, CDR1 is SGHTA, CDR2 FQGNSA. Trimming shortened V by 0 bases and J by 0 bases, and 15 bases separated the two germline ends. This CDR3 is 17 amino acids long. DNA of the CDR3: TGTGCCAGCAGCTTAGCGGGGGTGGTGCCTAGCTCCTACGAGCAGTACTTC. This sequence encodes CASSLAGVVPSSYEQYF.

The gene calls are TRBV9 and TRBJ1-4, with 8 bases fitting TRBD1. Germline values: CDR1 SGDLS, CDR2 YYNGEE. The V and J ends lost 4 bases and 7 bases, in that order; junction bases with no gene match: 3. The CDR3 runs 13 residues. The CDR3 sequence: CASSRGQGEKLFF. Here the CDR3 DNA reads TGTGCCAGCAGCCGTGGACAGGGTGAAAAACTGTTTTTT.

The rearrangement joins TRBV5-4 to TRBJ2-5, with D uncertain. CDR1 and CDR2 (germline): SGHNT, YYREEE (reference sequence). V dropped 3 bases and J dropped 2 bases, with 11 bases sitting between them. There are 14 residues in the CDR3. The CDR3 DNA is TGTGCCAGCAGCTCCTCCGGGTATCAAGAGACCCAGTACTTC. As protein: CASSSSGYQETQYF. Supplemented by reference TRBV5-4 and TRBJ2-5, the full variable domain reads ETGVTQSPTHLIKTRGQQVTLRCSSQSGHNTVSWYQQALGQGPQFIFQYYREEENGRGNFPPRFSGLQFPNYSSELNVNALELDDSALYLCASSSSGYQETQYFGPGTRLLVL.

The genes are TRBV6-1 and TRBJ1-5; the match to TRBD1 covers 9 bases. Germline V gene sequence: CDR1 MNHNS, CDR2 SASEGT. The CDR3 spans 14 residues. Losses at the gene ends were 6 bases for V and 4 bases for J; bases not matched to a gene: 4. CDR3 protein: CASSDGQGNQPQHF. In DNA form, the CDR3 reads TGTGCCAGCAGCGACGGACAGGGGAATCAGCCCCAGCATTTT.

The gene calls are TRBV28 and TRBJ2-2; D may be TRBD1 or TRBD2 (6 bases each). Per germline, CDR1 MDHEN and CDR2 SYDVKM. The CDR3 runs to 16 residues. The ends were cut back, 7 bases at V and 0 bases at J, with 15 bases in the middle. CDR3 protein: CASMRRGITNTGELFF. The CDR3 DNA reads TGTGCCAGCATGAGGAGGGGGATAACGAACACCGGGGAGCTGTTTTTT.

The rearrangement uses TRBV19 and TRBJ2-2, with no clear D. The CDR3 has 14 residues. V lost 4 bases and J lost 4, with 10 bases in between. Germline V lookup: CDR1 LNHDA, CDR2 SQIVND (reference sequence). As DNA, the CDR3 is TGTGCCAGTAGTACAGACTCGAGCACCGGGGAGCTGTTTTTT. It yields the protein CASSTDSSTGELFF.

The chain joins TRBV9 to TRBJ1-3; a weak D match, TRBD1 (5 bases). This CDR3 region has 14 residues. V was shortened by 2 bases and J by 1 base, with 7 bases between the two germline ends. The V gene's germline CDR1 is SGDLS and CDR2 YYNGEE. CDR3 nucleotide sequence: TGTGCCAGCAGCGTCAGACAGTCTGGAAACACCATATATTTT. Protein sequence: CASSVRQSGNTIYF.

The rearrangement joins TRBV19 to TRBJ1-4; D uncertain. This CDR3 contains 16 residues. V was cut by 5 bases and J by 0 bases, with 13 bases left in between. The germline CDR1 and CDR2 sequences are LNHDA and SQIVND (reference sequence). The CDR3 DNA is TGTGCCAGTAGTGACGGTACTCCGACAACTAATGAAAAACTGTTTTTT. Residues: CASSDGTPTTNEKLFF.

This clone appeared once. The CDR3 DNA is TGTGCCAGCAGTGGGGGAACCGCCGAAGCTTTCTTT. It codes for CASSGGTAEAFF. This chain connects TRBV2 to TRBJ1-1, with no clear D. The CDR3 sequence is 12 residues long. V was trimmed by 4 bases and J by 8 bases, leaving 11 bases between them. Germline CDR1 reads SNHLY; CDR2 reads FYNNEI.

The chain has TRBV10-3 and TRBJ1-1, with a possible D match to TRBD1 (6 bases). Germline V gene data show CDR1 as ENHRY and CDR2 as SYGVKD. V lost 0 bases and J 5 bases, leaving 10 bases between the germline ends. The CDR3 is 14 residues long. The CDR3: CAISESTGRTEAFF. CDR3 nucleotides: TGTGCCATCAGTGAGTCAACAGGGCGAACTGAAGCTTTCTTT.

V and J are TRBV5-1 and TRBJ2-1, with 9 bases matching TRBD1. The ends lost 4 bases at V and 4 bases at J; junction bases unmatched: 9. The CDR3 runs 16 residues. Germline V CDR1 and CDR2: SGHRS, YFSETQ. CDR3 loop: CASSPAGTGSYNEQFF. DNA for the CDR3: TGCGCCAGCAGCCCCGCCGGGACAGGGTCGTACAATGAGCAGTTCTTC.

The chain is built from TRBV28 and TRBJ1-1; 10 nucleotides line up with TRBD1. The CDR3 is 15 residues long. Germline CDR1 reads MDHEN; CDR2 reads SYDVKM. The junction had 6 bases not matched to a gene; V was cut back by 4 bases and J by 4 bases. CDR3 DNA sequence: TGTGCCAGCAGTTCCCCGGGGACAGGGGTCACTGAAGCTTTCTTT. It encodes CASSSPGTGVTEAFF.

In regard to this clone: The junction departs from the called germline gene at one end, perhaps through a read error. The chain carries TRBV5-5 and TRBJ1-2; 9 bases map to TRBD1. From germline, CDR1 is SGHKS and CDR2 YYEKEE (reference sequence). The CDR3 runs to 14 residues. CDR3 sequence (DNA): TGTGCCGGCAGCATCGACAGGGGGAATGCTGGCTACACCTTC. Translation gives CAGSIDRGNAGYTF.

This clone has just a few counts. CDR3 in DNA: TGTGCCAGCAGCTTGGGTCTAGGACAGGCCTATGGCTACACCTTC. It specifies CASSLGLGQAYGYTF. The chain carries TRBV7-2 and TRBJ1-2, with 7 bases matching TRBD1. The length of the CDR3 is 15 residues. Germline CDR1 is SGHTA and CDR2 is FQGNSA. V was pared by 3 bases and J by 4 bases, with 8 bases of the junction left unmatched.

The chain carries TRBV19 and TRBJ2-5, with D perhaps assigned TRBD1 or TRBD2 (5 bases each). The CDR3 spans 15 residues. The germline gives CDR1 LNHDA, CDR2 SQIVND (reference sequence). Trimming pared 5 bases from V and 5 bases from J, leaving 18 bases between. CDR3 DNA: TGTGCCAGTAGTCCTACTGGGACCGGCGGGGAGACCCAGTACTTC. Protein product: CASSPTGTGGETQYF.

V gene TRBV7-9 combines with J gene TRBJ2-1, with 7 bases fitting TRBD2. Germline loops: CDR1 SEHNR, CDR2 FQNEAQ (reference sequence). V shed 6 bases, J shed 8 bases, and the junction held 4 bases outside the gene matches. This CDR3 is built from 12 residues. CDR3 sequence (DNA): TGTGCCAGCAGGAGGGAGGGTCATGAGCAGTTCTTC. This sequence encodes CASRREGHEQFF.

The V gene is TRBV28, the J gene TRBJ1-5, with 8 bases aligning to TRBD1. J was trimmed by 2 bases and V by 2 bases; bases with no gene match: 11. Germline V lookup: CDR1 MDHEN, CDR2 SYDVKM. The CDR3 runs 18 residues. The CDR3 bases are TGTGCCAGCAGTTTAAGGGGACGGACAGGGCACGGCAATCAGCCCCAGCATTTT. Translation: CASSLRGRTGHGNQPQHF.